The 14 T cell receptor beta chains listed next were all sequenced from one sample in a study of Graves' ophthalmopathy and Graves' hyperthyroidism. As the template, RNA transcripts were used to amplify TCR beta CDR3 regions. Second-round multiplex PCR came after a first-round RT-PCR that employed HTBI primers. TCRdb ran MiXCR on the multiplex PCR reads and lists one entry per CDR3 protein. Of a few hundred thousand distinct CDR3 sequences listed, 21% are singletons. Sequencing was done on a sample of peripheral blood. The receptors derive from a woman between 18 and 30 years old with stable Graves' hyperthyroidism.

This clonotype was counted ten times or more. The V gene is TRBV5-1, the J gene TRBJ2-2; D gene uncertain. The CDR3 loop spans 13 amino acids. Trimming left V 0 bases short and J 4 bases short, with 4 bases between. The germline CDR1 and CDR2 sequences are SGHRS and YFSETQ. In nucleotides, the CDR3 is TGCGCCAGCAGCTTGGATGGCACCGGGGAGCTGTTTTTT. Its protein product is CASSLDGTGELFF. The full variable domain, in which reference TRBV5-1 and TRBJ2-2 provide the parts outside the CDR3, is KAGVTQTPRYLIKTRGQQVTLSCSPISGHRSVSWYQQTPGQGLQFLFEYFSETQRNKGNFPGRFSGRQFSNSRSEMNVSTLELGDSALYLCASSLDGTGELFFGEGSRLTVL.

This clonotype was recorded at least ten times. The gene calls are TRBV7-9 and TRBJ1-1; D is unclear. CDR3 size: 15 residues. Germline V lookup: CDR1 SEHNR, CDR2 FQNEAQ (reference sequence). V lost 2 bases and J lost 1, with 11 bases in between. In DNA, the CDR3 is TGTGCCAGCAGCTTATGGAGGGCTGGGAACACTGAAGCTTTCTTT. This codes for CASSLWRAGNTEAFF.

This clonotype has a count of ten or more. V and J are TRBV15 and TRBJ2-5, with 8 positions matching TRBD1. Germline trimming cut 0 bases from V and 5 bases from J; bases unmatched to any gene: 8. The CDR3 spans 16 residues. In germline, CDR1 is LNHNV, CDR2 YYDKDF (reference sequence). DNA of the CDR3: TGTGCCACCAGCAGAGACAGACAGGGGAGTAGGGAGACCCAGTACTTC. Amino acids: CATSRDRQGSRETQYF.

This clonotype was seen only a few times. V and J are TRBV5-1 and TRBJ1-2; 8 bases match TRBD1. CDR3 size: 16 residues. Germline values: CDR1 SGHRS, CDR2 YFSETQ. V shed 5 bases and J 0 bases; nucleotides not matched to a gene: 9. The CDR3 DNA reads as TGCGCCAGCAGATCGGGACAGGTTTCTACTAACTATGGCTACACCTTC. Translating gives CASRSGQVSTNYGYTF.

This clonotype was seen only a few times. CDR3 protein: CASSLLPVNTEAFF. CDR3 DNA sequence: TGTGCCAGCAGTTTATTACCCGTGAACACTGAAGCTTTCTTT. The chain has TRBV28 and TRBJ1-1; D uncertain. The germline V gene has CDR1 MDHEN and CDR2 SYDVKM. V was cut by 1 base and J by 0 bases, with 6 bases left in between. This CDR3 is built from 14 residues.

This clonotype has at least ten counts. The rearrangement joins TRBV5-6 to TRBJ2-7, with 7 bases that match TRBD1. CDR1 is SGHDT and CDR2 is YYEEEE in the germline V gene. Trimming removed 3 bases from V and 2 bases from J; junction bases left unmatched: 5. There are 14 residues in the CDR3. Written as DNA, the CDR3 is TGTGCCAGCAGCTGGACAGGCAAACCCTACGAGCAGTACTTC. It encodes CASSWTGKPYEQYF.

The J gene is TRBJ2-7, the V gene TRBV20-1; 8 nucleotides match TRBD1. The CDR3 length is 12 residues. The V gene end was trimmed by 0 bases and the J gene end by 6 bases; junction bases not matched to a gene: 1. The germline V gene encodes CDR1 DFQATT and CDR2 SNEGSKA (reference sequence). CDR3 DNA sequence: TGCAGTGCTAGAGACAGGGGGCGCGAGCAGTACTTC. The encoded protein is CSARDRGREQYF.

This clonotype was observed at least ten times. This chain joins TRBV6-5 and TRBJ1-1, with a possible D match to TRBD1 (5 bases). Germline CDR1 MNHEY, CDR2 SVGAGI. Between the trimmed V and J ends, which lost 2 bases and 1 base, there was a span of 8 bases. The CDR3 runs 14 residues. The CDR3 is CASSYRDSNTEAFF. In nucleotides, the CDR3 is TGTGCCAGCAGTTACAGGGACTCGAACACTGAAGCTTTCTTT.

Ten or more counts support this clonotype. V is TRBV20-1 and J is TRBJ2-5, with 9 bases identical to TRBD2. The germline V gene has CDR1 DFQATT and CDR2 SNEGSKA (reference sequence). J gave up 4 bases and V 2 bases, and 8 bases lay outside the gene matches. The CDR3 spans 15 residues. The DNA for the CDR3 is TGCAGTGCTAGAACTACTAGCGGGCGTCGAGAGACCCAGTACTTC. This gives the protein CSARTTSGRRETQYF.

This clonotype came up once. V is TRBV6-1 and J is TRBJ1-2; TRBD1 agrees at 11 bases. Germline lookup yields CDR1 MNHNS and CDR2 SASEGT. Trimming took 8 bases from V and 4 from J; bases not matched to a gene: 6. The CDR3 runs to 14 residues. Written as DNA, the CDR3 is TGTGCCAGCCTAGGGACAGGGGGATCCTATGGCTACACCTTC. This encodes CASLGTGGSYGYTF.

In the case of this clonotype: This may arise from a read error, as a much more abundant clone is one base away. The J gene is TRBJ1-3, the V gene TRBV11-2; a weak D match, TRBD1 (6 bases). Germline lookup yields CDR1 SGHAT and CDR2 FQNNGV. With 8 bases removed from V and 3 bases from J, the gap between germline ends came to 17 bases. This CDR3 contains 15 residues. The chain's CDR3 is CASCPLGRGGNTIYF. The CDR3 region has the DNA TGTGCCAGCTGCCCCCTAGGCAGGGGTGGAAACACCATATATTTT.

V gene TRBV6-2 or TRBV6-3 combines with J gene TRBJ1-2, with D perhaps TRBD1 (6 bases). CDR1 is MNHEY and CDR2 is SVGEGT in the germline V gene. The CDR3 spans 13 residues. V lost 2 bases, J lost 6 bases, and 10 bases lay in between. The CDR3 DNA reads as TGTGCCAGCAGTTACGAGGCAGGGGATGGCTACACCTTC. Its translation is CASSYEAGDGYTF.

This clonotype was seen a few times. The CDR3 reads CSARGPRYEQYF. CDR3 in DNA: TGCAGTGCTAGAGGCCCCCGCTACGAGCAGTACTTC. The chain recombines TRBV20-1 with TRBJ2-7; D not resolved. V was pared by 1 base and J by 3 bases, with 7 bases between. The length of the CDR3 is 12 residues. Germline V lookup: CDR1 DFQATT, CDR2 SNEGSKA (reference sequence).

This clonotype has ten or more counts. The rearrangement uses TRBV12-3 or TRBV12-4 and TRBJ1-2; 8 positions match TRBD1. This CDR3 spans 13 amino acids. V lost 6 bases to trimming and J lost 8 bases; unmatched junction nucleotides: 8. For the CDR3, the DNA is TGTGCCAGCAGCCTTACAGGGGGTACGGGCTACACCTTC. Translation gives CASSLTGGTGYTF.